Presented here are 13 T cell receptor beta chains from one specimen sequenced in a study of T cell responses to AZD1222 COVID-19 vaccine listed by TCRdb under 2021. The sample's time point, from its label and the paper: baseline before first vaccination. The library relied on the immunoSEQ multiplex PCR assay. Here the immuneACCESS table is served through TCRdb, limited to in-frame sequences with V and J called. Missing clones are a known gap in these copies; in checked studies unresolved V genes cover under half, and the rest lacks a known reason. For this sample there are around 62,000 clones; roughly 90% appear just once. Of the sample, approximately 5.4% is held by the ten largest clones. The sequencing here drew on peripheral blood, taken on day 0 of AZD1222 vaccination. These receptors were taken from an adult in good health.

The chain is built from TRBV27 and TRBJ2-3, with D possibly being TRBD1 or TRBD2 (5 bases each). Trimming removed 6 bases at V and 2 bases at J, with 18 bases between. CDR1 is MNHEY and CDR2 is SMNVEV in the germline V gene (reference sequence). CDR3 length: 16 amino acids. CDR3 sequence reads: CASRPPGPLPTDTQYF. Here the CDR3 DNA reads TGTGCCAGCAGGCCTCCGGGGCCTCTCCCCACAGATACGCAGTATTTT.

CDR3 coding DNA: TGTGCCAGCAGCGGGACTCGGAGGGGAGACTCTGGAAACACCATATATTTT. It codes for CASSGTRRGDSGNTIYF. The chain is built from TRBV9 and TRBJ1-3; perhaps TRBD1 as D (5 bases). Germline V gene sequence: CDR1 SGDLS, CDR2 YYNGEE. CDR3 length: 17 residues. Trimming left V 3 bases short and J 0 bases short, with 16 bases between.

This chain connects TRBV25-1 to TRBJ2-1; 7 positions agree with TRBD1. The CDR3 runs to 12 residues. The germline CDR1 and CDR2 sequences are MGHDK and SYGVNS. The J segment lost 4 bases and the V segment lost 8 bases, leaving 2 bases of the junction unmatched. CDR3 loop: CASGGQYNEQFF. The DNA for the CDR3 is TGTGCCAGCGGGGGACAGTACAATGAGCAGTTCTTC.

The DNA for the CDR3 is TGTGCCAGTACATCCGCCCGGTTGAATCAGCCCCAGCATTTT. Translated, it gives CASTSARLNQPQHF. The rearrangement uses TRBV19 and TRBJ1-5; D is ambiguous. In germline, CDR1 is LNHDA, CDR2 SQIVND (reference sequence). V shed 7 bases and J shed 4 bases, with 14 bases lying between them. The CDR3 length is 14 residues.

V is TRBV27 and J is TRBJ1-6, with TRBD1 identical over 9 bases. Trimming removed 0 bases from V and 4 bases from J; junction bases left unmatched: 10. The germline CDR1 and CDR2 sequences are MNHEY and SMNVEV (reference sequence). This CDR3 has 19 amino acids. CDR3 nucleotides: TGTGCCAGCAGTTTATCGGACAGGGGCCGACCCTCTTATAATTCACCCCTCCACTTT. Translated: CASSLSDRGRPSYNSPLHF.

V usage is TRBV3-1 (or the pseudogene TRBV3-2) and J usage is TRBJ2-5; D might be TRBD1 (6 bases). Germline CDR1 LGHDT, CDR2 YNNKEL (reference sequence). V was shortened by 2 bases and J by 4 bases, with 8 bases between the two germline ends. This CDR3 is built from 13 residues. CDR3 protein: CASSQNRAETQYF. DNA of the CDR3: TGTGCCAGCAGCCAAAACAGGGCAGAGACCCAGTACTTC.

This sequence joins TRBV6-1 and TRBJ2-5; TRBD2 agrees at 15 bases. Per germline, CDR1 MNHNS and CDR2 SASEGT. After removal of 3 bases from V and 4 bases from J, the junction contained 6 bases not matched to a gene. This CDR3 has 17 amino acids. The CDR3 sequence is CASSERTSGGAGETQYF. In DNA form, the CDR3 reads TGTGCCAGCAGTGAGAGGACTAGCGGGGGGGCCGGAGAGACCCAGTACTTC.

The chain uses TRBV2 and TRBJ2-3; tentative D call: TRBD2 (5 bases). Trimming cost V 7 bases and J 6 bases, with 11 bases left between them. The CDR3 has 12 residues. From germline, CDR1 is SNHLY and CDR2 FYNNEI. In DNA, the CDR3 is TGTGCCAGCATGTGGACTCGTGATACGCAGTATTTT. Its translation is CASMWTRDTQYF.

In the case of this clone: Additional DNA sequences in this sample encode the identical CDR3. V is TRBV10-3 and J is TRBJ1-1; 7 nucleotides match TRBD1. Germline V gene data show CDR1 as ENHRY and CDR2 as SYGVKD. CDR3 length equals 12 residues. Trimming at V came to 10 bases and at J to 5 bases, leaving 7 bases not matched to a gene. Written as DNA, the CDR3 is TGTGCCACCCAATCAGGGGGTACTGAAGCTTTCTTT. Translated, it gives CATQSGGTEAFF.

The chain recombines TRBV18 with TRBJ1-3, with 7 positions matching TRBD1. The CDR3 sequence is 16 residues long. After removal of 2 bases from V and 0 bases from J, the junction contained 4 bases not matched to a gene. The germline V gene encodes CDR1 KGHSH and CDR2 LQKENI. CDR3 DNA: TGTGCCAGCTCACCATGGACAGGCCGCTCTGGAAACACCATATATTTT. Translation: CASSPWTGRSGNTIYF.

The rearrangement links TRBV20-1 to TRBJ2-2; 8 bases map to TRBD1. Unmatched junction bases numbered 7, after V lost 3 bases and J lost 7 bases. There are 14 residues in the CDR3. The germline gives CDR1 DFQATT, CDR2 SNEGSKA (reference sequence). The CDR3, as DNA: TGCAGTGCTAGTCGGACAGGGTTCGGCGGGGAGCTGTTTTTT. This encodes CSASRTGFGGELFF.

The V gene is TRBV5-1, the J gene TRBJ1-2, with D possibly matching TRBD1 (5 bases). The germline V and J ends were trimmed by 1 base and 6 bases, with 16 bases remaining between them. This CDR3 is 15 amino acids long. Germline-derived CDR1 and CDR2 are SGHRS and YFSETQ. The CDR3 region is CASSLNRQGVDGYTF. In DNA, the CDR3 is TGCGCCAGCAGCTTGAATAGGCAGGGAGTGGATGGCTACACCTTC. The variable domain in full, with the rest retrieved from reference TRBV5-1 and TRBJ1-2, is KAGVTQTPRYLIKTRGQQVTLSCSPISGHRSVSWYQQTPGQGLQFLFEYFSETQRNKGNFPGRFSGRQFSNSRSEMNVSTLELGDSALYLCASSLNRQGVDGYTFGSGTRLTVV.

The rearrangement joins TRBV7-8 to TRBJ2-3; 8 bases agree with TRBD1. CDR1 is SGHVS and CDR2 is FQNEAQ in the germline V gene. There are 14 residues in the CDR3. J was trimmed by 6 bases and V by 5 bases; bases with no gene match: 7. Here the CDR3 DNA reads TGTGCCAGCAGCCGAGACAGGGGTTCGGATACGCAGTATTTT. As protein: CASSRDRGSDTQYF.